This TCR beta chain was observed in a study of memory CD4+ T cells and cytomegalovirus serostatus. Overall study context: Of the healthy Belgian adults, 9 or 10 were CMV seropositive and about 24 seronegative.

Turning to this clone: The target antigen is unknown.

Clones were sequenced by immunoSEQ multiplex PCR, and TCRdb holds only the in-frame ones, with some missing. The table records some 52,000 clones, roughly 79% of them present only once. Germline V lookup: CDR1 MNHEY, CDR2 SMNVEV (reference sequence). The V end lost 1 base, the J end lost 6 bases, and 3 bases lay between the germline ends. The CDR3 extends over 12 amino acids. The sort gate was single viable CD3+CD4+CD8-CD45RO+ cells for memory CD4+ T cells. Study findings and constraints: Each of some 67 CMV-associated TCRbeta sequences occurred in one to five individuals. CMV serostatus prediction reached median AUC around 0.94, or 0.89 with US-trained model.

Sequenced sample: memory CD4+ T cells from blood. This TCR was recovered from an adult in good health and CMV-seronegative. The V call is TRBV27, the J call TRBJ2-2; D gene ambiguous. The CDR3 spells CASSLYPGELFF. The CDR3 DNA sequence: TGTGCCAGCAGTTTATATCCCGGGGAGCTGTTTTTT.